These 6 T cell receptor beta chains share one sample of origin, sequenced in a study of T cells in Graves' hyperthyroidism and ophthalmopathy. RNA transcripts were the template for amplifying TCR beta CDR3 regions. TCR CDR3 regions were first amplified by RT-PCR with HTBI primers. TCRdb reprocessed the multiplex PCR reads via MiXCR and lists one record per CDR3 protein. The table shows 380,000 or so distinct CDR3 sequences, with roughly 13% occurring only once. Sequenced: blood. Receptors were obtained from a man aged 25 to 40 with Graves' hyperthyroidism that later progressed to Graves' ophthalmopathy.

The chain couples TRBV11-3 to TRBJ2-3; D is unclear. In germline, CDR1 is SGHNT, CDR2 YENEEA. This CDR3 region has 16 residues. Trimming removed 5 bases at V and 0 bases at J, with 15 bases between. The CDR3 sequence: CASSPRTDLSTDTQYF. In DNA, the CDR3 is TGTGCCAGCAGCCCGAGGACGGATTTAAGCACAGATACGCAGTATTTT.

V usage is TRBV9 and J usage is TRBJ2-2; D may be TRBD1 or TRBD2 (6 bases each). Germline V CDR1 and CDR2: SGDLS, YYNGEE. The CDR3 covers 16 residues. Trimming shortened V by 4 bases and J by 3 bases, and 16 bases separated the two germline ends. In DNA form, the CDR3 reads TGTGCCAGCAGCCCGCGTAGGGGGGCGGACACCGGGGAGCTGTTTTTT. Its protein product is CASSPRRGADTGELFF.

This clonotype has ten or more counts. The J gene is TRBJ2-2, the V gene TRBV3-1; D is unresolved. The CDR3 covers 14 residues. Germline V gene data show CDR1 as LGHDT and CDR2 as YNNKEL (reference sequence). V was shortened by 3 bases and J by 0 bases, with 5 bases between the two germline ends. CDR3 coding DNA: TGTGCCAGCAGCCAGGCAGCGAACACCGGGGAGCTGTTTTTT. Its translation is CASSQAANTGELFF. Based on the CDR3 plus reference TRBV3-1 and TRBJ2-2, the full variable domain is DTAVSQTPKYLVTQMGNDKSIKCEQNLGHDTMYWYKQDSKKFLKIMFSYNNKELIINETVPNRFSPKSPDKAHLNLHINSLELGDSAVYFCASSQAANTGELFFGEGSRLTVL.

The rearrangement links TRBV7-9 to TRBJ2-3; D gene uncertain. V lost 5 bases and J lost 6, with 9 bases in between. The germline CDR1 and CDR2 sequences are SEHNR and FQNEAQ (reference sequence). CDR3 length: 12 residues. The CDR3 loop is CASSPLRDTQYF. CDR3 coding DNA: TGTGCCAGCAGCCCCCTGCGGGATACGCAGTATTTT.

V is TRBV11-3 and J is TRBJ1-6; D not resolved. The CDR3 covers 15 residues. With 0 bases removed from V and 9 bases from J, the gap between germline ends came to 12 bases. The V gene's germline CDR1 is SGHNT and CDR2 YENEEA. CDR3 sequence reads: CASSLEAGLGSPLHF. CDR3 DNA sequence: TGTGCCAGCAGCTTAGAGGCGGGATTAGGTTCACCCCTCCACTTT.

This clonotype was detected a few times. A much larger clone differs from this one at a single base, so this may be a read error. The genes are TRBV2 and TRBJ1-2, with unresolved D. This CDR3 contains 14 residues. Germline V CDR1 and CDR2: SNHLY, FYNNEI. CDR3 DNA sequence: TGTGCCAGCAGTGAGTCGACACATAACTATGGCTCCACCTTC. Its translation is CASSESTHNYGSTF.